This TCR beta chain was sequenced for a study of cytomegalovirus exposure and HLA in healthy donors. Unmatched junction bases numbered 14, after V lost 10 bases and J lost 1 base. CDR1 and CDR2 from the germline V gene are SNHLY and FYNNEI. The CDR3 spans 17 residues. PCR used 60 Vbeta primers and 13 Jbeta primers. Using immunoSEQ multiplex PCR, the repertoire was profiled, and TCRdb retains in-frame clones only, with some absent. The sample includes fewer than 200,000 clones, about 70% of them seen just once. This clone was seen just once. The sample was PBMCs. This receptor was identified in a woman between 40 and 55 years old in good health and CMV-seropositive. This chain connects TRBV2 to TRBJ2-4; TRBD2 agrees at 9 bases. CDR3 residues: CATLAGAGSVAKNIQYF. The CDR3 nucleotides read TGTGCCACCTTAGCGGGAGCGGGATCGGTGGCCAAAAACATTCAGTACTTC.